The clone carrying this T cell receptor beta chain showed up just a few times. This entry belongs to a study of OX40 agonist ivuxolimab in advanced cancers. Study information: Three partial responders included one hepatocellular carcinoma patient and two cutaneous melanoma patients.

Profiling relied on immunoSEQ multiplex PCR, and the TCRdb table lists in-frame clones only, not all of them. Of some 69,000 clones listed, about 88% were seen once; the top ten hold roughly 4%. The germline V gene encodes CDR1 LNHNV and CDR2 YYDKDF (reference sequence). This CDR3 contains 16 residues. With 2 bases clipped from V and 8 bases from J, the junction kept 12 bases outside the gene matches. The input for sequencing was CD4+ or CD8+ T cells sorted from blood, taken in a trial of the OX40 agonist ivuxolimab. This TCR was sampled from an adult with an advanced solid tumor such as melanoma, head and neck, liver or kidney cancer. The rearrangement links TRBV15 to TRBJ1-2, with 9 bases identical to TRBD1. The CDR3 DNA follows: TGTGCCACCAGCAGACCCGGGACAGGGAATCAACACGGCTACACCTTC. Residues: CATSRPGTGNQHGYTF.